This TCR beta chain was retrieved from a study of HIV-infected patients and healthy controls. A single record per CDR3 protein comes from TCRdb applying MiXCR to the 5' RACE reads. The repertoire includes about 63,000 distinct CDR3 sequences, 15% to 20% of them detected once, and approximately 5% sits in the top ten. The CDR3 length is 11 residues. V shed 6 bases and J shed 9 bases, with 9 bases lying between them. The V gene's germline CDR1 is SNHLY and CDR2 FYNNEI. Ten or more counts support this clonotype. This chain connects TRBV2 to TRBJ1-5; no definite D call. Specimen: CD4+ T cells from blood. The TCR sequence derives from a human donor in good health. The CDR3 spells CASSLSGPQHF. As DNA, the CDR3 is TGTGCCAGCAGCCTCTCCGGGCCCCAGCATTTT.